This T cell receptor beta chain derives from a study of beta chain features in type 1 diabetes. The investigators reverse transcribed all of the isolated RNA, so they sequenced expressed TCRB transcripts. The data were produced by immunoSEQ multiplex PCR, yet TCRdb's version contains in-frame clones alone and is incomplete. The data hold around 500,000 clones, with 30% observed a single time. The CDR3 runs to 15 residues. The germline gives CDR1 SGHVS, CDR2 FQNEAQ. V was cut by 1 base and J by 7 bases, with 16 bases left in between. This sequence originates from a man between 18 and 35 years old in good health. The sequenced sample was naive CD4+ T cells from blood. The genes are TRBV7-8 and TRBJ1-2, with no clear D. CDR3 DNA sequence: TGTGCCAGCAGCTTAGTGTCCGCCGTAGGTCGTGGCTACACCTTC. This translates into CASSLVSAVGRGYTF.